This T cell receptor (beta chain) was retrieved from a study of spatial heterogeneity in lung cancer. Whole-study findings and limits: Ubiquitous expanded tumor TCRs were observed in blood more at resection than follow-up.

Every cDNA TCR molecule received its own unique molecular identifier. Each CDR3 protein is one row after TCRdb ran MiXCR on the 5' RACE reads. The table records about 48,000 distinct CDR3 sequences, approximately 5.7% of them present only once. This clonotype was counted many times. Its matching antigen is unknown. Stated time point: sample taken at primary tumor resection. The sequenced material consisted of unsorted whole RNA from tumor, nontumor lung or frozen PBMC. Looked up from germline, CDR1 is SGHNT and CDR2 is YENEEA. The V and J ends lost 4 bases and 4 bases respectively, with 14 bases between them. This CDR3 is 15 amino acids long.

The chain is built from TRBV11-3 and TRBJ2-1; the D gene could be TRBD1 or TRBD2 (5 bases each). Sample: PBMCs, taken at surgery. The sequence was obtained from a male donor with early-stage non-small cell lung cancer. Here the CDR3 DNA reads TGTGCCAGCAGCTCGTCCCCGGGACCATACAATGAGCAGTTCTTC. It codes for CASSSSPGPYNEQFF.